This T cell receptor (beta chain) originates from a study of blood T cells in healthy people across ages. V was pared by 9 bases and J by 4 bases, with 12 bases between. This CDR3 has 13 residues. CDR1 is SEHNR, CDR2 FQNEAQ, per germline (reference sequence). A second PCR, run for roughly 7 to 11 cycles, used a sample-barcoded 5' primer plus a J-beta primer mix. TCRdb called the 5' RACE reads again in MiXCR, with one record for every CDR3 protein. The table has approximately 760,000 distinct CDR3 sequences, roughly 25% seen once; the top ten hold more than 8.5%. The sample was also linked to a second study, of T cells of mothers and their children. This second report adds: Material was donated by three healthy Caucasian mothers and their six children. Second-PCR amplification with M1S added sample barcodes and 2-4 random nucleotides. Each child contributed several million TCR beta CDR3 reads, while each mother contributed over 9.5 million.

This sequence joins TRBV7-9 and TRBJ2-2; possible D gene TRBD1, 6 bases. The sequenced material came from blood. The TCR originated in a boy aged 5-17 years in good health. CDR3 sequence: CASTWGPTGELFF. The CDR3 region has the DNA TGTGCCAGTACTTGGGGGCCCACCGGGGAGCTGTTTTTT.